This is a list of T cell receptor beta chains from one sample in a study of a mutant IDH1 vaccine in newly diagnosed glioma. Libraries were prepared by immunoSEQ multiplex PCR; TCRdb keeps only in-frame clonotypes and omits some of them. The sample has about 54,000 clones, approximately 81% seen once. Antigens for these TCRs are unknown. Sequencing used PBMCs, obtained from a glioma patient whose treatment included an IDH1 peptide vaccine. The receptors come from a young man with glioma. Both conserved end residues are part of each CDR3. D genes are given only for firm matches. Size values are once, few and many counts, or a class for expanded clones, and some rows have none.

>TRBV5-6|TRBD1|TRBJ1-2|.
CASSLMSGGTNYGYTF
TGTGCCAGCAGCTTGATGTCAGGGGGGACTAACTATGGCTACACCTTC
>TRBV19|TRBD1|TRBJ1-4|.
CASSMVAGGPATNEKLFF
TGTGCCAGTAGTATGGTAGCAGGGGGACCCGCAACTAATGAAAAACTGTTTTTT
>TRBV9|.|TRBJ2-3|.
CASSALSYTDTQYF
TGTGCCAGCAGCGCCCTGTCTTACACAGATACGCAGTATTTT
>TRBV18|.|TRBJ1-5|.
CASSLSGGNQPQHF
TGTGCCAGCTCGCTATCAGGGGGCAATCAGCCCCAGCATTTT
>TRBV5-4|.|TRBJ2-7|.
CASSHSTDYLGYYEQYF
TGTGCCAGCAGCCACTCGACAGACTACCTGGGCTACTACGAGCAGTACTTC
>TRBV28|.|TRBJ1-6|.
CASRTVDSPLHF
TGTGCCAGCAGGACGGTGGATTCACCCCTCCACTTT
>TRBV19|TRBD1|TRBJ1-5|.
CASTKGAVGFDNQPQHF
TGTGCCAGCACAAAGGGGGCGGTCGGGTTTGACAATCAGCCCCAGCATTTT
>TRBV4-1|.|TRBJ1-3|once
CASRRASSSSGNTIYF
TGCGCCAGCAGGCGGGCCTCCTCCTCCTCTGGAAACACCATATATTTT
>TRBV2|.|TRBJ2-1|.
CASTEYNEQFF
TGTGCCAGCACAGAGTACAATGAGCAGTTCTTC
>TRBV4-1|TRBD1|TRBJ1-5|.
CASSQGRDRVSNQPQHF
TGCGCCAGCAGCCAAGGCCGGGACAGGGTTTCGAATCAGCCCCAGCATTTT
>TRBV2|.|TRBJ1-5|few
CASSDSLAGAQHF
TGTGCCAGCAGTGACTCATTGGCAGGAGCCCAGCATTTT
>TRBV28|.|TRBJ2-7|.
CASSLGGPRYEQYF
TGTGCCAGCAGTTTAGGGGGTCCGCGCTACGAGCAGTACTTC
>TRBV7-2|.|TRBJ1-6|.
CASSLTGSSYNSPLHF
TGTGCCAGCAGCTTAACAGGGAGCTCCTATAATTCACCCCTCCACTTT
>TRBV6-4|TRBD1|TRBJ2-3|once
CASSDRTGPDTQYF
TGTGCCAGCAGTGACAGGACAGGCCCAGATACGCAGTATTTT
>TRBV5-1|.|TRBJ2-7|.
CASSLGTREQYF
TGCGCCAGCAGCCTCGGGACAAGAGAGCAGTACTTC
>TRBV19|.|TRBJ1-3|.
CASSPRQLSGNTIYF
TGTGCCAGTAGTCCACGACAACTCTCTGGAAACACCATATATTTT
>TRBV5-1|.|TRBJ1-2|.
CASSLLGGTLNYGYTF
TGCGCCAGCAGCCTCCTCGGCGGTACGCTAAACTATGGCTACACCTTC
>TRBV4-1|.|TRBJ2-2|.
CASSQVAKNTGELFF
TGCGCCAGCAGCCAAGTGGCCAAGAACACCGGGGAGCTGTTTTTT
>TRBV5-1|TRBD1|TRBJ2-7|.
CASSLVTGGSYEQYF
TGCGCCAGCAGCTTGGTGACAGGGGGCTCCTACGAGCAGTACTTC
>TRBV19|.|TRBJ2-6|.
CASSIGSSSGANVLTF
TGTGCCAGTAGTATAGGGTCGAGTTCTGGGGCCAACGTCCTGACTTTC
>TRBV18|.|TRBJ2-1|.
CASSPRDTTYNEQFF
TGTGCCAGCTCACCACGTGACACCACCTACAATGAGCAGTTCTTC
>TRBV19|.|TRBJ2-6|.
CASIPQAGANVLTF
TGTGCCAGTATCCCACAAGCTGGGGCCAACGTCCTGACTTTC
>TRBV7-9|.|TRBJ1-5|.
CASSAPGYSNQPQHF
TGTGCCAGCAGCGCCCCGGGGTATAGCAATCAGCCCCAGCATTTT
>TRBV13|.|TRBJ2-2|.
CASSLGAQGRTGELFF
TGTGCCAGCAGCTTAGGTGCTCAGGGACGCACCGGGGAGCTGTTTTTT
>TRBV25-1|.|TRBJ1-2|few
CASQGGGYGYTF
TGTGCCAGTCAGGGCGGCGGCTATGGCTACACCTTC
>TRBV6-6|.|TRBJ1-1|.
CASTPGSEAFF
TGTGCCAGCACCCCGGGGTCTGAAGCTTTCTTT
>TRBV19|TRBD1|TRBJ1-5|.
CASSMGQIVFQPQHF
TGTGCCAGTAGTATGGGACAGATCGTCTTTCAGCCCCAGCATTTT
>TRBV5-1|TRBD1|TRBJ1-2|.
CASSSSGGRDGYTF
TGCGCCAGCAGTTCCTCAGGGGGCAGGGATGGCTACACCTTC
>TRBV7-9|TRBD1|TRBJ1-4|.
CASRGQGEEKLFF
TGTGCCAGCAGAGGACAGGGGGAAGAAAAACTGTTTTTT
>TRBV5-1|.|TRBJ2-1|.
CASSRARGAGNNEQFF
TGCGCCAGCAGCCGGGCCCGGGGGGCGGGTAACAATGAGCAGTTCTTC
>TRBV12-5|.|TRBJ1-3|.
CASGLVPGGNTIYF
TGTGCTAGTGGTTTGGTACCGGGTGGAAACACCATATATTTT
>TRBV6-6|TRBD1|TRBJ1-6|.
CASRLPQGRYNSPLHF
TGTGCCAGCAGACTCCCACAGGGGAGGTATAATTCACCCCTCCACTTT
>TRBV18|.|TRBJ2-5|.
CASRMGSGQETQYF
TGTGCATCGAGAATGGGGTCGGGACAAGAGACCCAGTACTTC
>TRBV13|TRBD1|TRBJ1-5|.
CASSTRTGGSLLVPQPQHF
TGTGCCAGCAGCACCCGGACAGGGGGGAGTTTACTAGTGCCTCAGCCCCAGCATTTT
>TRBV5-1|.|TRBJ1-2|few
CASSLDSIQGYTF
TGCGCCAGCAGCTTGGATAGCATCCAGGGCTACACCTTC
>TRBV28|TRBD1|TRBJ2-7|once
CASLAQGSLDEQYF
TGTGCCAGCTTGGCACAGGGGTCGTTGGACGAGCAGTACTTC
>TRBV11-2|TRBD1|TRBJ1-5|.
CASSLAGGITQPQHF
TGTGCCAGCAGCTTAGCAGGGGGCATAACTCAGCCCCAGCATTTT
>TRBV9|TRBD1|TRBJ1-5|few
CASSVTGGSNQPQHF
TGTGCCAGCAGCGTGACAGGGGGTTCCAATCAGCCCCAGCATTTT
>TRBV4-2|.|TRBJ1-1|.
CASSLRGGQNTEAFF
TGTGCCAGCAGCCTCCGGGGGGGGCAGAACACTGAAGCTTTCTTT
>TRBV6-6|.|TRBJ2-3|.
CATKQGASTDTQYF
TGTGCCACCAAACAGGGTGCTAGCACAGATACGCAGTATTTT
>TRBV30|TRBD2|TRBJ2-7|.
CAWSFGAIKRGGSYEQYF
TGTGCCTGGAGTTTTGGGGCGATCAAACGGGGGGGATCCTACGAGCAGTACTTC
>TRBV5-1|.|TRBJ1-1|.
CASSLRAENTEAFF
TGCGCCAGCAGCTTGCGAGCAGAGAACACTGAAGCTTTCTTT
>TRBV11-3|.|TRBJ1-6|.
CASSFLTNSPLHF
TGTGCCAGCAGCTTTTTAACGAATTCACCCCTCCACTTT
>TRBV19|.|TRBJ2-7|.
CASRFSQGNYEQYF
TGTGCCAGTAGGTTCTCGCAGGGGAACTACGAGCAGTACTTC
>TRBV11-3|.|TRBJ2-7|.
CASSRGAYEQYF
TGTGCCAGCAGCCGAGGGGCCTACGAGCAGTACTTC
>TRBV30|TRBD1|TRBJ1-1|.
CAWSTQGGYTEAFF
TGTGCCTGGAGTACACAGGGGGGTTATACTGAAGCTTTCTTT
>TRBV28|TRBD1|TRBJ1-2|once
CAIKSDRGYHGYTF
TGTGCCATCAAGTCCGACAGGGGCTATCATGGCTACACCTTC
>TRBV27|.|TRBJ1-5|.
CASSLAAELLNDSNQPQHF
TGTGCCAGCAGTTTGGCAGCCGAACTTCTAAATGATAGCAATCAGCCCCAGCATTTT
>TRBV28|.|TRBJ1-4|.
CASTVQNNEKLFF
TGTGCCAGCACGGTCCAGAATAATGAAAAACTGTTTTTT
>TRBV5-5|.|TRBJ2-1|.
CASTRRDNYNEQFF
TGTGCCAGCACCCGCCGGGACAATTACAATGAGCAGTTCTTC
>TRBV27|.|TRBJ2-2|.
CASSLWVTGELFF
TGTGCCAGCAGTTTATGGGTGACCGGGGAGCTGTTTTTT
>TRBV4-1|TRBD1|TRBJ2-7|.
CASSQRQGARRESYEQYF
TGCGCCAGCAGCCAACGTCAGGGGGCAAGACGAGAATCCTACGAGCAGTACTTC
>TRBV5-5|TRBD1|TRBJ1-6|.
CASSLTGGRGSPLHF
TGTGCCAGCAGCTTGACAGGGGGCCGTGGTTCACCCCTCCACTTT